Sequencing of this T cell receptor beta chain was carried out in a study of OX40 agonist ivuxolimab in advanced cancers. About the study: A mean age of 60 years, range roughly 20 to 85, was recorded, and approximately 85% were male. People who had prior anti-PD-1, anti-PD-L1 or anti-CTLA-4 therapy could take part, and about 37% had some.

Assay: immunoSEQ multiplex PCR; the TCRdb copy retains only in-frame clones and omits some. The sample has over 75,000 clones, 92% seen once; the top ten hold around 1.1%. The study, taken as a whole, reports: Still undetermined is the antigen specificity of the expanded peripheral T cells. On average, CD8+ T cells showed a greater number of expanded clones than CD4+.

Remarks on this clone: Its target is unknown.

The sequence came from an adult with an advanced solid tumor such as melanoma, head and neck, liver or kidney cancer. The material was CD4+ or CD8+ T cells sorted from blood, obtained in a trial of the OX40 agonist ivuxolimab.

In nucleotides, the CDR3 is TGTGCCAGCGGTAGGGGGCGCACAGATACGCAGTATTTT. This gives the protein CASGRGRTDTQYF. V gene TRBV4-2 combines with J gene TRBJ2-3, with 7 bases that match TRBD1. V lost 8 bases, J lost 1 base, and 3 bases stayed unmatched. Germline CDR1 LGHNA, CDR2 YNFKEQ. The CDR3 is made up of 13 amino acids.